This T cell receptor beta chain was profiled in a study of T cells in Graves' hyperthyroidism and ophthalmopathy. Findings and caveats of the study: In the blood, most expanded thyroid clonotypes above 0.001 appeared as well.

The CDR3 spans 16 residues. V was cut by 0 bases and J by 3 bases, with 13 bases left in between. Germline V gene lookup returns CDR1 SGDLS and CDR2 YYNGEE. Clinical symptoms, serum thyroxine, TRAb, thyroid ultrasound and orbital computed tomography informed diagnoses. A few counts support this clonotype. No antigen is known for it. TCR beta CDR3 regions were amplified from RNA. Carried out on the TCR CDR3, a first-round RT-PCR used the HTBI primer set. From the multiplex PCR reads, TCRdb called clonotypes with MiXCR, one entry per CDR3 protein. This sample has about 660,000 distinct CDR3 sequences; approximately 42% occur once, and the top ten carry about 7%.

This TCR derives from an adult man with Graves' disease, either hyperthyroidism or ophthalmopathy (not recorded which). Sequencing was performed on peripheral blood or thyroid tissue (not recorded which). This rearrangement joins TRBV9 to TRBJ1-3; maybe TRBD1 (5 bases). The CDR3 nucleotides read TGTGCCAGCAGCGTAGCAGTGGGGGACTATGGAAACACCATATATTTT. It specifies CASSVAVGDYGNTIYF.